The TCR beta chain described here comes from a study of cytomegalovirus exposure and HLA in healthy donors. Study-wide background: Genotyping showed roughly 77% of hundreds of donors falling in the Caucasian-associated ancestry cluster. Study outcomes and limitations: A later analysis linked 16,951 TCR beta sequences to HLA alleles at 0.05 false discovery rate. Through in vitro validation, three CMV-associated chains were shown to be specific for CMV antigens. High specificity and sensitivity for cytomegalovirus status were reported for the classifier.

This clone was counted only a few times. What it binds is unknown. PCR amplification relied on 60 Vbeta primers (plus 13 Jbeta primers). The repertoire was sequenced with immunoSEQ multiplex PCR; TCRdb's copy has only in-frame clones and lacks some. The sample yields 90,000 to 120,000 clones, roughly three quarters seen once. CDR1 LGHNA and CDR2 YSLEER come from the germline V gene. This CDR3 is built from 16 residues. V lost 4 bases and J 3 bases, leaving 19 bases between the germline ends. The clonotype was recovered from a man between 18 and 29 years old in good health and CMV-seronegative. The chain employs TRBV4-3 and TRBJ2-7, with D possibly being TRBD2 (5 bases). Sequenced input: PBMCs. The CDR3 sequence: CASSPLVGVPNYEQYF. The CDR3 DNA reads TGCGCCAGCAGCCCCCTAGTGGGAGTCCCCAACTACGAGCAGTACTTC.